These 15 T cell receptor beta chains share one sample of origin, sequenced in a study of cytomegalovirus exposure and HLA in healthy donors. Primers: 60 Vbeta forward and 13 Jbeta reverse. TCRdb keeps only in-frame clones here, not all; method: immunoSEQ multiplex PCR. The sample records around 130,000 clones, 70% to 90% being singletons. Sequenced: PBMCs. The source of these receptors is a woman aged 40 to 55 in good health and CMV-seropositive.

The chain links TRBV9 to TRBJ2-1, with 9 positions matching TRBD2. The length of the CDR3 is 14 residues. After removal of 3 bases from V and 7 bases from J, the junction contained 5 bases not matched to a gene. Germline CDR1 reads SGDLS; CDR2 reads YYNGEE. As DNA, the CDR3 is TGTGCCAGCAGCGGTAGACTAGCGGTTAATGAGCAGTTCTTC. It encodes CASSGRLAVNEQFF.

The CDR3 protein is CASSEELGSGGFWTDTQYF. The CDR3 nucleotides are TGTGCCAGCAGTGAAGAGCTCGGGTCAGGGGGTTTTTGGACAGATACGCAGTATTTT. The chain couples TRBV6-1 to TRBJ2-3, with 7 bases matching TRBD1. V lost 1 base, J lost 3 bases, and 16 bases stayed unmatched. Germline V CDR1 and CDR2: MNHNS, SASEGT. This CDR3 has 19 residues.

The chain couples TRBV30 to TRBJ1-5, with a weak D call TRBD1 (5 bases). The germline V gene has CDR1 GTSNPN and CDR2 SVGIG (reference sequence). With 2 bases removed from V and 4 bases from J, the gap between germline ends came to 9 bases. The CDR3 spans 13 residues. CDR3 loop: CAWSSQGNQPQHF. The DNA of the CDR3 is TGTGCCTGGAGTAGCCAGGGAAATCAGCCCCAGCATTTT.

The gene calls are TRBV27 and TRBJ1-5, with 7 nucleotides matching TRBD1. Trimming cost V 6 bases and J 0 bases; bases outside gene matches: 2. Germline CDR1 is MNHEY and CDR2 is SMNVEV (reference sequence). The CDR3 covers 14 residues. CDR3 nucleotide sequence: TGTGCCAGCAGGGACAGGAGTAGCAATCAGCCCCAGCATTTT. It yields the protein CASRDRSSNQPQHF.

The V call is TRBV5-8, the J call TRBJ2-5; D possibly corresponds to TRBD1 (5 bases). The CDR3 runs 19 residues. V shed 0 bases and J shed 5 bases, with 26 bases lying between them. The germline V gene encodes CDR1 SGHTS and CDR2 YDEGEE. DNA for the CDR3: TGTGCCAGCAGCTTGGATGGGGCCCGGCAGATGCCCATGCGGGAGACCCAGTACTTC. Encoded protein: CASSLDGARQMPMRETQYF.

This clone was recorded once. The rearrangement links TRBV5-1 to TRBJ2-1; 16 bases line up with TRBD2. V lost 4 bases to trimming and J lost 8 bases; unmatched junction nucleotides: 6. CDR1 and CDR2 from the germline V gene are SGHRS and YFSETQ. The CDR3 is 16 amino acids. The CDR3 nucleotides are TGCGCCAGCAGCCTTGGGACTAGCGGGAGGGGGGATGAGCAGTTCTTC. It yields the protein CASSLGTSGRGDEQFF.

The V and J genes are TRBV7-3 and TRBJ2-7, with D maybe TRBD2 (7 bases). The CDR3 is 15 amino acids. V shed 2 bases and J shed 2 bases, with 13 bases lying between them. The V gene's germline CDR1 is SGHTA and CDR2 FQGTGA. The CDR3 nucleotides are TGTGCCAGCAGCTTAGGGAGGGGGTACCCCTACGAGCAGTACTTC. It translates to CASSLGRGYPYEQYF.

This clone was detected only a few times. V gene TRBV5-1 combines with J gene TRBJ1-2; the D gene is possibly TRBD1 (6 bases). The germline CDR1 and CDR2 sequences are SGHRS and YFSETQ. The length of the CDR3 is 13 residues. V was shortened by 3 bases and J by 2 bases, with 8 bases between the two germline ends. The CDR3 coding sequence is TGCGCCAGCAGCTATGGACAGAACTATGGCTACACCTTC. Translation gives CASSYGQNYGYTF.

The rearrangement joins TRBV19 to TRBJ1-5; D might be TRBD1 (6 bases). Germline-derived CDR1 and CDR2 are LNHDA and SQIVND (reference sequence). The CDR3 runs 14 residues. Trimming removed 5 bases from V and 7 bases from J, with 15 bases in between. CDR3 region: CASSVLQGYQPQHF. The CDR3 DNA follows: TGTGCCAGTAGTGTCCTACAGGGCTACCAGCCCCAGCATTTT. Complete variable domain (other parts from reference TRBV19 and TRBJ1-5): DGGITQSPKYLFRKEGQNVTLSCEQNLNHDAMYWYRQDPGQGLRLIYYSQIVNDFQKGDIAEGYSVSREKKESFPLTVTSAQKNPTAFYLCASSVLQGYQPQHFGDGTRLSIL.

In DNA, the CDR3 is TGTGCCAGCAGCATAACCCCGGGACAGATGTACGAGCAGTACTTC. The encoded protein is CASSITPGQMYEQYF. The rearrangement uses TRBV9 and TRBJ2-7, with TRBD1 matching over 7 bases. CDR1 and CDR2 from the germline V gene are SGDLS and YYNGEE. The CDR3 has 15 residues. Losses at the gene ends were 4 bases for V and 4 bases for J; bases not matched to a gene: 11.

This clone was recorded once. The rearrangement uses TRBV5-4 and TRBJ2-1, with 7 bases fitting TRBD2. The CDR3 is 13 amino acids. J was trimmed by 7 bases and V by 6 bases; bases with no gene match: 7. CDR1 SGHNT and CDR2 YYREEE come from the germline V gene (reference sequence). The CDR3 here is CASTPFSGNEQFF. The CDR3 DNA reads TGTGCCAGCACTCCCTTTAGCGGGAATGAGCAGTTCTTC.

The chain couples TRBV5-1 to TRBJ1-4; D might be TRBD1 (5 bases). This CDR3 spans 16 amino acids. Germline loops: CDR1 SGHRS, CDR2 YFSETQ. V was clipped by 0 bases and J by 2 bases, with 11 bases between them. The CDR3 is CASSLEAGITNEKLFF. DNA for the CDR3: TGCGCCAGCAGCTTGGAGGCAGGGATTACTAATGAAAAACTGTTTTTT.

The chain joins TRBV4-1 to TRBJ2-7; D remains unclear. The ends were cut back, 1 base at V and 0 bases at J, with 10 bases in the middle. CDR1 is MGHRA, CDR2 YSYEKL, per germline. The CDR3 extends over 15 amino acids. The CDR3, as DNA: TGCGCCAGCAGCCAAGGGGCAGGTCCCTCCTACGAGCAGTACTTC. This sequence encodes CASSQGAGPSYEQYF.

V gene TRBV5-4 combines with J gene TRBJ2-7, with 10 bases fitting TRBD1. Trimming took 0 bases from V and 4 from J; bases not matched to a gene: 7. The CDR3 length is 16 residues. The V gene's germline CDR1 is SGHNT and CDR2 YYREEE (reference sequence). CDR3 coding DNA: TGTGCCAGCAGCTTGGGGACGACAGGGGGCGCGTACGAGCAGTACTTC. As protein: CASSLGTTGGAYEQYF.

The rearrangement joins TRBV28 to TRBJ2-7, with unresolved D. The CDR3 is made up of 13 amino acids. Germline V gives CDR1 MDHEN, CDR2 SYDVKM. Between the trimmed V and J ends, which lost 2 bases and 3 bases, there was a span of 8 bases. CDR3 loop: CASSLGIHYEQYF. Written as DNA, the CDR3 is TGTGCCAGCAGTTTAGGTATACACTACGAGCAGTACTTC.